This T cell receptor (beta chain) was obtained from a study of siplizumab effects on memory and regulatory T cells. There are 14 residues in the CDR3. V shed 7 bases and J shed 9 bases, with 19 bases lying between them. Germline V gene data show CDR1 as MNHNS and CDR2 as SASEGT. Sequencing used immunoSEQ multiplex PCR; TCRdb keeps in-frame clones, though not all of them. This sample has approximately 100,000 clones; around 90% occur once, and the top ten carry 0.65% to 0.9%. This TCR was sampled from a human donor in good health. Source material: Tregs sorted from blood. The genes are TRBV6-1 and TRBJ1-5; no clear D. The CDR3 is CASMEGTASSPQHF. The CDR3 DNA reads TGTGCCAGCATGGAGGGAACAGCCTCCTCGCCCCAGCATTTT.